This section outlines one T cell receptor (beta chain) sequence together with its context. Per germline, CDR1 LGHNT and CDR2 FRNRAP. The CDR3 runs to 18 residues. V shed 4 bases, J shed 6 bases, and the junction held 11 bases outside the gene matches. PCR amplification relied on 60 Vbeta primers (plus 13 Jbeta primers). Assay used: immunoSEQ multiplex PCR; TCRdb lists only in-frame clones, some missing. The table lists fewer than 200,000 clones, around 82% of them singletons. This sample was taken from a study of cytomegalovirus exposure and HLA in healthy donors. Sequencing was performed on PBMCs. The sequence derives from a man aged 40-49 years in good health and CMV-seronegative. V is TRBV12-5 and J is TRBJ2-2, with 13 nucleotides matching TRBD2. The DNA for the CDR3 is TGTGCTAGTGGTTCTTTGACTAGCGGGGGGTTTTTATCCGGGGAGCTGTTTTTT. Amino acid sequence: CASGSLTSGGFLSGELFF.